Following are 12 T cell receptor beta chains from one sample sequenced in a study of T cells in Graves' hyperthyroidism and ophthalmopathy. Regions amplified from RNA transcripts were the TCR beta CDR3 regions. HTBI primers drove first-round RT-PCR of the TCR CDR3. Using its own MiXCR run on the multiplex PCR reads, TCRdb lists one record per CDR3 protein. The data contain approximately 100,000 distinct CDR3 sequences, roughly 37% of them singletons. Sequencing was done on a sample of peripheral blood or thyroid tissue (not recorded which). The origin of the receptors is a woman aged 25 to 45 with Graves' hyperthyroidism.

This clonotype was recorded at least ten times. This chain connects TRBV27 to TRBJ1-2; 7 bases align to TRBD1. The CDR3 totals 13 residues. CDR1 and CDR2 (germline): MNHEY, SMNVEV (reference sequence). V was clipped by 5 bases and J by 5 bases; unmatched bases: 5. The CDR3, as DNA: TGTGCCAGCAGTCCCGGACAGGCATATGGCTACACCTTC. As protein: CASSPGQAYGYTF.

This clonotype occurred many times. The V and J genes are TRBV19 and TRBJ1-5; possible D gene TRBD1, 6 bases. The V end lost 6 bases, the J end lost 5 bases, and 14 bases lay between the germline ends. The CDR3 length is 14 residues. Germline V gene sequence: CDR1 LNHDA, CDR2 SQIVND (reference sequence). CDR3 nucleotide sequence: TGTGCCAGTAGGAGAACAGGGAAGTATCAGCCCCAGCATTTT. Its protein product is CASRRTGKYQPQHF. Based on the CDR3 plus reference TRBV19 and TRBJ1-5, the full variable domain is DGGITQSPKYLFRKEGQNVTLSCEQNLNHDAMYWYRQDPGQGLRLIYYSQIVNDFQKGDIAEGYSVSREKKESFPLTVTSAQKNPTAFYLCASRRTGKYQPQHFGDGTRLSIL.

This clonotype was recorded many times. This chain uses TRBV20-1 with TRBJ2-2; 11 nucleotides line up with TRBD2. CDR3 length: 15 amino acids. V was clipped by 3 bases and J by 3 bases; unmatched bases: 3. Germline V gene data show CDR1 as DFQATT and CDR2 as SNEGSKA (reference sequence). The CDR3 DNA reads TGCAGTGCTAGGCTAGCGGGAGGCTACACCGGGGAGCTGTTTTTT. It specifies CSARLAGGYTGELFF.

The chain employs TRBV28 and TRBJ1-1, with TRBD1 as a possible D gene (5 bases). CDR1 is MDHEN and CDR2 is SYDVKM in the germline V gene. The CDR3 is made up of 16 amino acids. Trimming took off 5 bases at V and 1 base at J, with 17 bases between the two ends. CDR3 bases: TGTGCCAGCAGTCCCTATGGAGGGGTGGAGAACACTGAAGCTTTCTTT. It is translated as CASSPYGGVENTEAFF.

This clonotype was observed many times. V gene TRBV4-2 combines with J gene TRBJ1-2; D unresolved. CDR1 and CDR2 (germline): LGHNA, YNFKEQ. Trimming stripped 1 base from V and 8 bases from J, with 17 bases between. The CDR3 contains 15 residues. For the CDR3, the DNA is TGTGCCAGCAGCCAAGGGGAGCTCGCGACGGGGGGCTACACCTTC. Translated, it gives CASSQGELATGGYTF.

This clonotype was counted many times. The chain employs TRBV20-1 and TRBJ2-7; D remains ambiguous. Germline lookup yields CDR1 DFQATT and CDR2 SNEGSKA (reference sequence). The CDR3 sequence is 15 residues long. The V gene lost 1 base and the J gene lost 6 bases, with 19 bases spanning the gap. CDR3 amino acids: CSARGLKEFHSEQYF. The DNA of the CDR3 is TGCAGTGCTAGAGGTTTGAAGGAATTCCACTCCGAGCAGTACTTC.

The rearrangement links TRBV13 to TRBJ1-1, with 11 bases fitting TRBD1. The V gene's germline CDR1 is PRHDT and CDR2 FYEKMQ (reference sequence). CDR3 length: 15 amino acids. Unmatched junction bases numbered 4, after V lost 3 bases and J lost 4 bases. The CDR3 nucleotides are TGTGCCAGCAGCTTCGGGGGACAGGGGGTCACTGAAGCTTTCTTT. Amino acids: CASSFGGQGVTEAFF.

This clonotype has a count of ten or more. The chain is built from TRBV6-5 and TRBJ2-2; D ambiguous. CDR1 is MNHEY and CDR2 is SVGAGI in the germline V gene. V lost 2 bases and J 11 bases, leaving 12 bases between the germline ends. The CDR3 runs to 13 residues. CDR3: CASSYGMAGELFF. The CDR3 DNA is TGTGCCAGCAGTTACGGGATGGCTGGAGAGCTGTTTTTT.

CDR3: CSAVPTSECYEQYF. The CDR3 region has the DNA TGCAGTGCTGTACCCACCAGCGAGTGCTACGAGCAGTACTTC. The chain couples TRBV20-1 to TRBJ2-7; D not certain. V lost 5 bases and J lost 3, with 17 bases in between. The germline CDR1 and CDR2 sequences are DFQATT and SNEGSKA (reference sequence). The CDR3 length is 14 residues.

This clonotype was seen at least ten times. The genes are TRBV4-2 and TRBJ2-3; 8 positions agree with TRBD2. V shed 4 bases, J shed 1 base, and the junction held 4 bases outside the gene matches. This CDR3 comprises 15 residues. Germline lookup yields CDR1 LGHNA and CDR2 YNFKEQ. CDR3 sequence: CASSPGLAGTDTQYF. Written as DNA, the CDR3 is TGTGCCAGCAGCCCAGGACTAGCAGGCACAGATACGCAGTATTTT.

This clonotype has ten or more counts. The genes are TRBV19 and TRBJ1-6, with 9 bases fitting TRBD1. The CDR3 is 16 amino acids. Looked up from germline, CDR1 is LNHDA and CDR2 is SQIVND (reference sequence). V was clipped by 8 bases and J by 9 bases; unmatched bases: 14. As DNA, the CDR3 is TGTGCCAGTTCCCACAGGGGGCAAGGTTCGAGTTCACCCCTCCACTTT. Translating it yields CASSHRGQGSSSPLHF.

In this sample, this clonotype turned up many times. The chain carries TRBV5-1 and TRBJ2-7; 9 positions agree with TRBD1. Germline V CDR1 and CDR2: SGHRS, YFSETQ. V lost 4 bases to trimming and J lost 4 bases; unmatched junction nucleotides: 9. This CDR3 has 15 residues. This CDR3 reads CASSPAGGQGYEQYF. The CDR3 nucleotides are TGCGCCAGCAGCCCGGCCGGGGGACAGGGTTACGAGCAGTACTTC.